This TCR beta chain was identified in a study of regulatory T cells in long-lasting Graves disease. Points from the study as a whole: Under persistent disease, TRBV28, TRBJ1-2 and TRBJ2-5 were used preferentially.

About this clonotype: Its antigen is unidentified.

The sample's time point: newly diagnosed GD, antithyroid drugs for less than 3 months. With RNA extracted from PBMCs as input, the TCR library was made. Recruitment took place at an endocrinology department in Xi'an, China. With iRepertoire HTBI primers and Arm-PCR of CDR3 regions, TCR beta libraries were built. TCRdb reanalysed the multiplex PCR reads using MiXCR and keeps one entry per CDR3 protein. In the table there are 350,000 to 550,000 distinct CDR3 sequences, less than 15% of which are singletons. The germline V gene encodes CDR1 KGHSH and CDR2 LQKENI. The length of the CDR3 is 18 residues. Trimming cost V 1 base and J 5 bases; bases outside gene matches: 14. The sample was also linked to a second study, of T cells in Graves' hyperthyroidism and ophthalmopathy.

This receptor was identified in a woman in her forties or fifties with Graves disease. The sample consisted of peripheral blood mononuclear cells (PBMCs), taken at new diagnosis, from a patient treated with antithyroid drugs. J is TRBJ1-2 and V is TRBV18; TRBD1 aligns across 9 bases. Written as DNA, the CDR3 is TGTGCCAGCTCACCACAGTCATCCGGACAGGGGAGGGGTTATGGCTACACCTTC. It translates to CASSPQSSGQGRGYGYTF.